Each of the 18 T cell receptor beta chains below was sequenced from the same sample in a study of OX40 agonist ivuxolimab in advanced cancers. TCRdb's table, derived via immunoSEQ multiplex PCR, lists solely in-frame clones and lacks some. The sample shows about 89,000 clones, approximately 90% of them seen only once. The material was CD4+ or CD8+ T cells sorted from blood, obtained in a trial of the OX40 agonist ivuxolimab. All receptors derive from an adult with an advanced solid tumor such as melanoma, head and neck, liver or kidney cancer.

This chain connects TRBV27 to TRBJ2-7, with a weak D call TRBD1 (6 bases). Per the germline V gene, CDR1 is MNHEY and CDR2 is SMNVEV (reference sequence). The V end lost 2 bases, the J end lost 2 bases, and 13 bases lay between the germline ends. The CDR3 is made up of 15 amino acids. The CDR3 DNA follows: TGTGCCAGCAGTTTAATCTCCGGACAGACCTACGAGCAGTACTTC. Translating it yields CASSLISGQTYEQYF.

Of note for this clone: Other DNA sequences in the same sample also yield this CDR3. The rearrangement uses TRBV5-1 and TRBJ2-3; D unclear. CDR3 size: 11 residues. The germline V gene has CDR1 SGHRS and CDR2 YFSETQ. V lost 7 bases and J lost 2, with 5 bases in between. DNA of the CDR3: TGCGCCAGCTCCGACACAGATACGCAGTATTTT. It translates to CASSDTDTQYF.

In DNA, the CDR3 is TGTGCCAGCTCACCAGGACTAGCGGACAACGAGCAGTACTTC. It specifies CASSPGLADNEQYF. The rearrangement links TRBV18 to TRBJ2-7; TRBD2 agrees at 10 bases. Unmatched junction bases numbered 3, after V lost 2 bases and J lost 5 bases. CDR1 is KGHSH and CDR2 is LQKENI in the germline V gene. The CDR3 runs to 14 residues.

The gene calls are TRBV5-1 and TRBJ2-3; D is possibly TRBD1 (5 bases). There are 15 residues in the CDR3. V was shortened by 4 bases and J by 1 base, with 13 bases between the two germline ends. Germline V CDR1 and CDR2: SGHRS, YFSETQ. The CDR3 loop is CASSIQGFGTDTQYF. Here the CDR3 DNA reads TGCGCCAGCAGCATTCAGGGTTTCGGCACAGATACGCAGTATTTT.

The chain uses TRBV4-1 and TRBJ1-4, with 7 positions matching TRBD1. The germline gives CDR1 MGHRA, CDR2 YSYEKL. This CDR3 spans 18 amino acids. The ends lost 0 bases at V and 1 base at J; junction bases unmatched: 8. This CDR3 reads CASSQDARQGGTNEKLFF. Here the CDR3 DNA reads TGCGCCAGCAGCCAAGACGCACGACAGGGAGGAACTAATGAAAAACTGTTTTTT.

The genes are TRBV18 and TRBJ2-5; D is unresolved. From germline, CDR1 is KGHSH and CDR2 LQKENI. CDR3 length equals 13 residues. V lost 0 bases and J lost 5, with 7 bases in between. CDR3 region: CASSPPVDETQYF. The CDR3 nucleotides read TGTGCCAGCTCACCACCAGTTGATGAGACCCAGTACTTC.

This chain links TRBV18 with TRBJ1-5, with D uncertain. The length of the CDR3 is 16 residues. Germline lookup yields CDR1 KGHSH and CDR2 LQKENI. Trimming took off 2 bases at V and 0 bases at J, with 11 bases between the two ends. The CDR3 loop reads CASSPNPPDSNQPQHF. The CDR3, as DNA: TGTGCCAGCTCACCAAATCCTCCGGATAGCAATCAGCCCCAGCATTTT.

The CDR3 nucleotides read TGCGCCAGCAGCTTAGGGGGTTTAGGGGAGACCCAGTACTTC. It translates to CASSLGGLGETQYF. The rearrangement links TRBV5-1 to TRBJ2-5, with a tentative D call TRBD1 (6 bases). Trimming removed 2 bases from V and 5 bases from J, with 13 bases in between. Germline CDR1 is SGHRS and CDR2 is YFSETQ. This CDR3 contains 14 residues.

The CDR3 reads CASSLGGTGLGELFF. CDR3 bases: TGTGCCAGCAGTTTGGGTGGGACAGGGCTAGGGGAGCTGTTTTTT. V is TRBV28 and J is TRBJ2-2; TRBD1 matches 9 bases. This CDR3 is built from 15 residues. After removal of 3 bases from V and 8 bases from J, the junction contained 7 bases not matched to a gene. The germline CDR1 and CDR2 sequences are MDHEN and SYDVKM.

CDR3 in DNA: TGTGCCAGCAGGACCCCTACAGGGCCTAGCACAGATACGCAGTATTTT. The encoded protein is CASRTPTGPSTDTQYF. V gene TRBV28 combines with J gene TRBJ2-3; TRBD1 is a possible D gene (6 bases). Per germline, CDR1 MDHEN and CDR2 SYDVKM. Trimming pared 6 bases from V and 0 bases from J, leaving 16 bases between. This CDR3 is built from 16 residues.

The chain links TRBV7-9 to TRBJ1-5; D call uncertain. Germline CDR1 reads SEHNR; CDR2 reads FQNEAQ (reference sequence). V dropped 3 bases and J dropped 2 bases, with 2 bases sitting between them. The CDR3 length is 12 residues. Here the CDR3 DNA reads TGTGCCAGCAGCTTTGGCAATCAGCCCCAGCATTTT. Its translation: CASSFGNQPQHF.

The J gene is TRBJ1-4, the V gene TRBV7-2, with D unclear. The V end was cut by 1 base, the J end by 8 bases, with 20 bases between. Looked up from germline, CDR1 is SGHTA and CDR2 is FQGNSA. The CDR3 is 17 amino acids. The CDR3 protein is CASSLVGVGGVGEKLFF. In DNA form, the CDR3 reads TGTGCCAGCAGCTTAGTTGGAGTAGGTGGGGTAGGGGAAAAACTGTTTTTT.

The chain joins TRBV2 to TRBJ1-4; D not certain. The CDR3 consists of 14 residues. From germline, CDR1 is SNHLY and CDR2 FYNNEI. Trimming cost V 6 bases and J 0 bases, with 8 bases left between them. CDR3 in DNA: TGTGCCAGCAGCCAGACAACAACTAATGAAAAACTGTTTTTT. It translates to CASSQTTTNEKLFF.

This clone appeared once. The CDR3 sequence: CASSGVRVETQYF. DNA of the CDR3: TGTGCCAGCAGCGGAGTCAGGGTTGAGACCCAGTACTTC. The chain carries TRBV9 and TRBJ2-5; maybe TRBD1 (5 bases). In germline, CDR1 is SGDLS, CDR2 YYNGEE. The length of the CDR3 is 13 residues. With 3 bases removed from V and 5 bases from J, the gap between germline ends came to 11 bases.

The chain recombines TRBV9 with TRBJ2-1, with D perhaps TRBD2 (6 bases). Trimming cost V 1 base and J 9 bases, with 20 bases left between them. The CDR3 extends over 16 amino acids. Germline-derived CDR1 and CDR2 are SGDLS and YYNGEE. The CDR3 sequence is CASSVLAGNLLSEQFF. For the CDR3, the DNA is TGTGCCAGCAGCGTATTGGCGGGAAATCTTCTGAGTGAGCAGTTCTTC.

J is TRBJ2-5 and V is TRBV5-4, with TRBD1 identical over 7 bases. Germline CDR1 and CDR2: SGHNT and YYREEE (reference sequence). V lost 0 bases to trimming and J lost 1 base; unmatched junction nucleotides: 6. This CDR3 has 16 residues. This CDR3 reads CASSLVGRDSQETQYF. The DNA for the CDR3 is TGTGCCAGCAGCTTGGTTGGCCGGGACAGCCAAGAGACCCAGTACTTC. Filled out from reference TRBV5-4 and TRBJ2-5, the complete variable domain reads ETGVTQSPTHLIKTRGQQVTLRCSSQSGHNTVSWYQQALGQGPQFIFQYYREEENGRGNFPPRFSGLQFPNYSSELNVNALELDDSALYLCASSLVGRDSQETQYFGPGTRLLVL.

The V call is TRBV28, the J call TRBJ2-7; the match to TRBD1 covers 9 bases. Germline V gene data show CDR1 as MDHEN and CDR2 as SYDVKM. The length of the CDR3 is 14 residues. V was pared by 4 bases and J by 5 bases, with 6 bases of the junction left unmatched. CDR3 amino acids: CASSSGQGFDEQYF. The CDR3 nucleotides are TGTGCCAGCAGTTCGGGACAGGGCTTCGACGAGCAGTACTTC.

The genes are TRBV11-2 and TRBJ1-1; D unresolved. Germline loops: CDR1 SGHAT, CDR2 FQNNGV. The CDR3 consists of 11 residues. V was shortened by 4 bases and J by 1 base, with 1 base between the two germline ends. The CDR3 coding sequence is TGTGCCAGCAGCTCGAACACTGAAGCTTTCTTT. Its protein product is CASSSNTEAFF.